The subject of this entry is one TCR beta chain. The germline gives CDR1 SGHTA, CDR2 FQGNSA. The length of the CDR3 is 16 residues. The V end was cut by 2 bases, the J end by 4 bases, with 15 bases between. This sample is drawn from a study of blood T cell repertoires in COVID-19. Some clones are missing from TCRdb's copy, which holds only in-frame ones; the method was immunoSEQ multiplex PCR. The sample records 400,000 to 450,000 clones, roughly 85% being singletons. The sequence was obtained from a woman aged 25 to 45 with active or convalescent COVID-19. The J gene is TRBJ1-3, the V gene TRBV7-2; no firm D call. The specimen sequenced was peripheral blood. In DNA form, the CDR3 reads TGTGCCAGCAGCTTATACGCTCCTACCCTCGGAAACACCATATATTTT. Translation gives CASSLYAPTLGNTIYF.